A single sample gave rise to the 28 T cell receptor beta chains below, sequenced in a study of T cells in Graves' hyperthyroidism and ophthalmopathy. Researchers took RNA transcripts and amplified the TCR beta CDR3 regions from them. The TCR CDR3 first-round RT-PCR relied on the HTBI primer set. MiXCR, run by TCRdb on the multiplex PCR reads, gives a single entry per CDR3 protein. This sample carries about 400,000 distinct CDR3 sequences, approximately 14% of them seen once, and the ten largest clones take about 5%. Sequencing was carried out using blood. Every receptor here comes from a woman under 30 with Graves' hyperthyroidism.

The rearrangement uses TRBV6-2 or TRBV6-3 and TRBJ2-2; D gene ambiguous. Germline CDR1 reads MNHEY; CDR2 reads SVGEGT. Trimming stripped 7 bases from V and 6 bases from J, with 9 bases between. The CDR3 is 12 amino acids. The CDR3 DNA reads as TGTGCCAGCAACCCCGCGCCCGGGGAGCTGTTTTTT. This gives the protein CASNPAPGELFF.

This clonotype was recorded many times. V usage is TRBV5-1 and J usage is TRBJ2-6, with D perhaps matching TRBD1 (5 bases). Per germline, CDR1 SGHRS and CDR2 YFSETQ. Trimming removed 4 bases at V and 4 bases at J, with 12 bases between. The CDR3 is 15 residues long. The CDR3 nucleotides are TGCGCCAGCAGCATAGGGGCTTCCGGGGCCAACGTCCTGACTTTC. It codes for CASSIGASGANVLTF.

This sequence joins TRBV27 and TRBJ2-5; 8 nucleotides agree with TRBD1. Germline V CDR1 and CDR2: MNHEY, SMNVEV (reference sequence). V lost 8 bases and J lost 6; bases outside the gene matches: 11. CDR3 length equals 14 residues. CDR3 residues: CASRDPGGGKTQYF. In DNA, the CDR3 is TGTGCCAGCCGCGACCCAGGGGGCGGGAAGACCCAGTACTTC.

This clonotype has at least ten counts. The gene calls are TRBV6-1 and TRBJ2-7; 7 bases fit TRBD2. Trimming took 5 bases from V and 0 from J; bases not matched to a gene: 4. Germline loops: CDR1 MNHNS, CDR2 SASEGT. The CDR3 contains 14 residues. As DNA, the CDR3 is TGTGCCAGCAGTCCTAGCGGACCCTCCTACGAGCAGTACTTC. This gives the protein CASSPSGPSYEQYF.

This clonotype was counted at least ten times. V and J are TRBV2 and TRBJ2-7; maybe TRBD1 (6 bases). The germline V gene has CDR1 SNHLY and CDR2 FYNNEI. The length of the CDR3 is 15 residues. Trimming pared 5 bases from V and 6 bases from J, leaving 20 bases between. CDR3 sequence: CASSQPETGRAEQYF. The CDR3 coding sequence is TGTGCCAGCAGTCAACCAGAGACAGGTAGGGCCGAGCAGTACTTC.

This clonotype was counted ten times or more. The gene calls are TRBV25-1 and TRBJ2-2, with TRBD2 matching over 8 bases. The CDR3 has 14 amino acids. The germline V gene has CDR1 MGHDK and CDR2 SYGVNS. V shed 5 bases and J 3 bases; nucleotides not matched to a gene: 2. This CDR3 reads CASSTSGDTGELFF. CDR3 DNA sequence: TGTGCCAGCAGTACTAGCGGAGACACCGGGGAGCTGTTTTTT.

CDR3 coding DNA: TGTGCCAGCACCCAAGGGGGCGGCGAGCAGTACTTC. Translation: CASTQGGGEQYF. The chain links TRBV11-2 to TRBJ2-7; TRBD1 agrees at 7 bases. Trimming took 7 bases from V and 6 from J; bases not matched to a gene: 6. Germline V lookup: CDR1 SGHAT, CDR2 FQNNGV. This CDR3 contains 12 residues.

The chain is built from TRBV11-1 and TRBJ2-5; 10 bases match TRBD2. V lost 3 bases and J lost 3; bases outside the gene matches: 7. The CDR3 is made up of 16 amino acids. Germline CDR1 is SGHAT and CDR2 is FQDESV (reference sequence). Here the CDR3 DNA reads TGTGCCAGCAGCTTTGAGCTAGCGGGGGCCGAAGAGACCCAGTACTTC. Translated, it gives CASSFELAGAEETQYF.

This clonotype was seen repeatedly, ten times or more. The chain links TRBV12-3 or TRBV12-4 to TRBJ1-2; possibly TRBD1 for D (6 bases). The CDR3 runs to 14 residues. The germline V and J ends were trimmed by 0 bases and 6 bases, with 11 bases remaining between them. The CDR3: CASSLAQDRNGYTF. The DNA for the CDR3 is TGTGCCAGCAGTTTAGCCCAGGACAGAAATGGCTACACCTTC.

The sample holds many counts of this clonotype. The chain has TRBV5-5 and TRBJ1-5; 7 bases match TRBD1. Germline values: CDR1 SGHKS, CDR2 YYEKEE (reference sequence). Germline trimming cut 2 bases from V and 3 bases from J; bases unmatched to any gene: 8. This CDR3 is built from 16 residues. CDR3 sequence reads: CASSFTPTGANQPQHF. CDR3 sequence (DNA): TGTGCCAGCAGCTTCACGCCAACAGGGGCCAATCAGCCCCAGCATTTT. The entire variable domain, with the rest obtained from reference TRBV5-5 and TRBJ1-5, is as follows: DAGVTQSPTHLIKTRGQQVTLRCSPISGHKSVSWYQQVLGQGPQFIFQYYEKEERGRGNFPDRFSARQFPNYSSELNVNALLLGDSALYLCASSFTPTGANQPQHFGDGTRLSIL.

The chain recombines TRBV20-1 with TRBJ1-3; D is possibly TRBD1 (6 bases). CDR1 DFQATT and CDR2 SNEGSKA come from the germline V gene (reference sequence). Trimming took 3 bases from V and 7 from J, leaving 10 bases between them. The CDR3 consists of 12 residues. The CDR3 protein is CSASQQGNTIYF. CDR3 coding DNA: TGCAGTGCTAGCCAGCAGGGGAACACCATATATTTT.

J is TRBJ2-6 and V is TRBV6-1; D gene ambiguous. Germline V CDR1 and CDR2: MNHNS, SASEGT. Trimming took 6 bases from V and 4 from J, leaving 19 bases between them. This CDR3 contains 17 residues. The CDR3 bases are TGTGCCAGCAGAAACCTTCTGGGCCGGGCGGGGGCCAACGTCCTGACTTTC. Translating it yields CASRNLLGRAGANVLTF.

On this clonotype itself: With a much larger clone just one base away, this may be a read error. The chain combines TRBV28 with TRBJ2-7; TRBD1 might be the D (6 bases). The CDR3 length is 13 residues. Per the germline V gene, CDR1 is MDHEN and CDR2 is SYDVKM. Trimming took 6 bases from V and 6 from J, leaving 15 bases between them. Here the CDR3 DNA reads TGTGCCAGCAGAGGGGCAGGGGACCTCGAGCAGTACTTC. Its translation is CASRGAGDLEQYF.

This clonotype was observed many times. The chain carries TRBV2 and TRBJ2-3; 7 bases line up with TRBD2. The ends lost 5 bases at V and 0 bases at J; junction bases unmatched: 5. The germline V gene encodes CDR1 SNHLY and CDR2 FYNNEI. The CDR3 runs 15 residues. The CDR3: CASSPQLASTDTQYF. The CDR3 DNA follows: TGTGCCAGCAGTCCGCAACTAGCGAGCACAGATACGCAGTATTTT.

CDR3 region: CASSFGLAGTGANVLTF. As DNA, the CDR3 is TGTGCCAGTAGCTTCGGACTAGCGGGAACTGGGGCCAACGTCCTGACTTTC. The chain combines TRBV19 with TRBJ2-6; the match to TRBD2 covers 12 bases. The CDR3 spans 17 residues. Trimming took 6 bases from V and 2 from J; bases not matched to a gene: 5. Germline V gene sequence: CDR1 LNHDA, CDR2 SQIVND (reference sequence).

This clonotype was detected many times. The J gene is TRBJ2-7, the V gene TRBV30, with D maybe TRBD1 (5 bases). This CDR3 is built from 14 residues. V lost 2 bases to trimming and J lost 5 bases, with 16 bases between them. From germline, CDR1 is GTSNPN and CDR2 SVGIG (reference sequence). The CDR3 sequence is CAWSLVQALHEQYF. In DNA, the CDR3 is TGTGCCTGGAGTTTGGTACAGGCTCTCCACGAGCAGTACTTC.

This clonotype occurred many times. This chain connects TRBV7-2 to TRBJ2-1; 7 nucleotides match TRBD2. The germline CDR1 and CDR2 sequences are SGHTA and FQGNSA. This CDR3 region has 15 residues. V trimming: 5 bases; J trimming: 7 bases; junction bases outside the gene matches: 11. This CDR3 reads CASSPTSPSGNEQFF. The CDR3 DNA is TGTGCCAGCAGCCCGACTAGCCCCTCGGGGAATGAGCAGTTCTTC.

This clonotype was seen ten or more times. V is TRBV4-3 and J is TRBJ2-1; either TRBD1 or TRBD2 may fit D (5 bases each). The CDR3 contains 16 residues. CDR1 is LGHNA and CDR2 is YSLEER in the germline V gene. The V gene lost 0 bases and the J gene lost 2 bases, with 11 bases spanning the gap. The CDR3 loop reads CASSQDRDPAYNEQFF. The CDR3 DNA follows: TGCGCCAGCAGCCAAGATAGGGACCCAGCCTACAATGAGCAGTTCTTC.

V gene TRBV4-3 combines with J gene TRBJ1-6; D is perhaps TRBD1 (6 bases). V lost 0 bases to trimming and J lost 7 bases, with 16 bases between them. Germline V CDR1 and CDR2: LGHNA, YSLEER. The CDR3 consists of 17 residues. The CDR3 DNA sequence: TGCGCCAGCAGCCAAGACGCGAGACAGGCGCGAAATTCACCCCTCCACTTT. Its protein product is CASSQDARQARNSPLHF.

The chain links TRBV20-1 to TRBJ2-7; 12 positions match TRBD2. Germline V lookup: CDR1 DFQATT, CDR2 SNEGSKA (reference sequence). The trim removed 3 bases at V and 3 bases at J, leaving 9 bases unmatched. The CDR3 totals 16 residues. Here the CDR3 reads CSARVVGLAGDYEQYF. The CDR3 nucleotides are TGCAGTGCTAGGGTGGTGGGACTAGCGGGTGACTACGAGCAGTACTTC.

V usage is TRBV12-3 or TRBV12-4 and J usage is TRBJ1-5, with D hard to call. V lost 3 bases and J lost 6, with 12 bases in between. CDR3 length: 14 amino acids. CDR3 in amino acids: CASSLMRGGQPQHF. In DNA, the CDR3 is TGTGCCAGCAGTTTGATGAGAGGAGGTCAGCCCCAGCATTTT.

This clonotype has ten or more counts. J is TRBJ1-2 and V is TRBV20-1; possible D gene TRBD1, 5 bases. This CDR3 has 13 residues. Per the germline V gene, CDR1 is DFQATT and CDR2 is SNEGSKA (reference sequence). The V and J ends lost 3 bases and 6 bases respectively, with 14 bases between them. CDR3 sequence (DNA): TGCAGTGCTAGCTGGGGCGGAGTTAATGGCTACACCTTC. Translated: CSASWGGVNGYTF.

This clonotype appeared many times. The chain links TRBV29-1 to TRBJ2-5; D tentatively fits TRBD1 or TRBD2 (5 bases each). This CDR3 is built from 17 residues. V lost 0 bases to trimming and J lost 4 bases, with 21 bases between them. Germline CDR1 and CDR2: SQVTM and ANQGSEA. The CDR3 region has the DNA TGCAGCGTTGAAGATTCCGTCCTTACGGGAAGGGGAGAGACCCAGTACTTC. Translation gives CSVEDSVLTGRGETQYF.

This clonotype was seen at least ten times. V is TRBV3-1 and J is TRBJ2-5; no firm D call. V lost 1 base and J 2 bases, leaving 8 bases between the germline ends. Looked up from germline, CDR1 is LGHDT and CDR2 is YNNKEL (reference sequence). CDR3 length equals 14 residues. This CDR3 reads CASSQGNGQETQYF. As DNA, the CDR3 is TGTGCCAGCAGCCAAGGGAATGGGCAAGAGACCCAGTACTTC.

In its sample, this clonotype was seen many times. V and J are TRBV18 and TRBJ2-1; possibly TRBD2 for D (5 bases). The CDR3 runs 15 residues. Germline CDR1 is KGHSH and CDR2 is LQKENI. V gave up 4 bases and J gave up 7 bases, with 17 bases separating them. The CDR3 region has the DNA TGTGCCAGCTCACGTCCGGCGTGGGAGTGGAATGAGCAGTTCTTC. Amino acid sequence: CASSRPAWEWNEQFF.

This clonotype was recorded many times. J is TRBJ1-3 and V is TRBV5-1; D is undetermined. The CDR3 consists of 14 residues. Trimming cost V 0 bases and J 3 bases, with 7 bases left between them. The germline gives CDR1 SGHRS, CDR2 YFSETQ. CDR3: CASSLGQLGNTIYF. CDR3 DNA: TGCGCCAGCAGCTTGGGGCAGCTTGGAAACACCATATATTTT.

The chain couples TRBV9 to TRBJ2-3, with TRBD2 matching over 9 bases. Looked up from germline, CDR1 is SGDLS and CDR2 is YYNGEE. This CDR3 is 14 amino acids long. Trimming cost V 1 base and J 6 bases; bases outside gene matches: 3. CDR3 sequence reads: CASSVIAGADTQYF. The CDR3 region has the DNA TGTGCCAGCAGCGTAATAGCGGGAGCTGATACGCAGTATTTT. Complete variable domain (other parts from reference TRBV9 and TRBJ2-3): DSGVTQTPKHLITATGQRVTLRCSPRSGDLSVYWYQQSLDQGLQFLIQYYNGEERAKGNILERFSAQQFPDLHSELNLSSLELGDSALYFCASSVIAGADTQYFGPGTRLTVL.

This clonotype appeared many times. The chain recombines TRBV11-1 with TRBJ2-1; no reliable D call. Germline CDR1 is SGHAT and CDR2 is FQDESV (reference sequence). V was cut by 5 bases and J by 8 bases, with 13 bases left in between. The CDR3 totals 13 residues. The CDR3 DNA is TGTGCCAGCAGCCCAACCCTAAGAGATGAGCAGTTCTTC. Encoded protein: CASSPTLRDEQFF.